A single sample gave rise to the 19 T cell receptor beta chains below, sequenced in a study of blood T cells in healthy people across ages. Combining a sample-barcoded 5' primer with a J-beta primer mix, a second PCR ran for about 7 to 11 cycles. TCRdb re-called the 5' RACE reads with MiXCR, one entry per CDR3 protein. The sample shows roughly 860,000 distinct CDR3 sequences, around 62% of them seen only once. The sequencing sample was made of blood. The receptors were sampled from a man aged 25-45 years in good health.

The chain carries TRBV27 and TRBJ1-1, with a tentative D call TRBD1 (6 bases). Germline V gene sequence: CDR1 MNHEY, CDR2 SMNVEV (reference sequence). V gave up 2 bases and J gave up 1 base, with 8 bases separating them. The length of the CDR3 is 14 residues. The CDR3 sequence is CASSLVGANTEAFF. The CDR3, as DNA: TGTGCCAGCAGTTTAGTGGGGGCGAACACTGAAGCTTTCTTT.

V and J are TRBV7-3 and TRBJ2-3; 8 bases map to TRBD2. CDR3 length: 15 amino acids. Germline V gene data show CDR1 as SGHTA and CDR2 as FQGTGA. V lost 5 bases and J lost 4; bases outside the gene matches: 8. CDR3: CASSLGLVGSDTQYF. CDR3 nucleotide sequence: TGTGCCAGCAGCCTGGGACTAGTGGGATCAGATACGCAGTATTTT.

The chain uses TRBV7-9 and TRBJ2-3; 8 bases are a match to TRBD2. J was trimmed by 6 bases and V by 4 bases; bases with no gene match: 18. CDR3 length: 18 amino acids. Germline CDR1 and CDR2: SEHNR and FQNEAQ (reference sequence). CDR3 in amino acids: CASSSTPVSGGPGDTQYF. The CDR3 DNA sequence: TGTGCCAGCAGCTCCACGCCCGTGAGCGGGGGCCCCGGGGATACGCAGTATTTT.

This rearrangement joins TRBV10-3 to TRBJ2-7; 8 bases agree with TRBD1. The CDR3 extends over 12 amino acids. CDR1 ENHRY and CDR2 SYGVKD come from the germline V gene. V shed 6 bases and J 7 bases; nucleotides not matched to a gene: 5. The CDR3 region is CAISQGAKEQYF. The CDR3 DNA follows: TGTGCCATCAGCCAGGGGGCTAAGGAGCAGTACTTC.

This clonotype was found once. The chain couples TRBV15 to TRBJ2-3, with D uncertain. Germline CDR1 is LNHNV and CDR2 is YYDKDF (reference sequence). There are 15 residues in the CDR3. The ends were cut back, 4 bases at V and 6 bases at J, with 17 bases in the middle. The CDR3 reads CATSKNDPTGDTQYF. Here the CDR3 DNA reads TGTGCCACCAGCAAGAACGATCCGACCGGCGATACGCAGTATTTT.

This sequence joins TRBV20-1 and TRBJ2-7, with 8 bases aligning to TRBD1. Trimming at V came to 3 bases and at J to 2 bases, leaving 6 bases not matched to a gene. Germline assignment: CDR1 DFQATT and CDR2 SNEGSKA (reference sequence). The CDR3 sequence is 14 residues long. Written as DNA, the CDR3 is TGCAGTGCTAGTCGGGGACAGGCCGCCTACGAGCAGTACTTC. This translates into CSASRGQAAYEQYF.

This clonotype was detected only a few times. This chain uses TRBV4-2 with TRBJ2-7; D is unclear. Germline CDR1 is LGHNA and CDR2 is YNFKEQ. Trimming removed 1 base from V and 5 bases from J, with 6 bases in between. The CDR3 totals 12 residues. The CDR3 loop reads CASSQGTNEQYF. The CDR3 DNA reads TGTGCCAGCAGCCAAGGCACAAACGAGCAGTACTTC.

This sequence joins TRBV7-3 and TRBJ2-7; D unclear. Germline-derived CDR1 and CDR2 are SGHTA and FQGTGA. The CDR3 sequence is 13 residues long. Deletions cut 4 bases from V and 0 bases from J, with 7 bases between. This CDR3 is CASSSVASYEQYF. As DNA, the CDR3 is TGTGCCAGCAGCTCGGTTGCCTCCTACGAGCAGTACTTC.

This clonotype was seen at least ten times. The CDR3: CASSWEIALATSRYEQYF. The CDR3, as DNA: TGTGCCAGCAGCTGGGAGATAGCTCTCGCTACTTCGCGCTACGAGCAGTACTTC. The chain is built from TRBV7-9 and TRBJ2-7; TRBD2 is a possible D gene (5 bases). The length of the CDR3 is 18 residues. Looked up from germline, CDR1 is SEHNR and CDR2 is FQNEAQ (reference sequence). Between the trimmed V and J ends, which lost 4 bases and 3 bases, there was a span of 25 bases.

The CDR3 nucleotides read TGTGCCAGCAGCTCACTAGCCGGCCAACGCGTAAATACGCAGTATTTT. Protein: CASSSLAGQRVNTQYF. V and J are TRBV13 and TRBJ2-3, with TRBD2 as a possible D gene (6 bases). CDR3 length: 16 residues. Germline values: CDR1 PRHDT, CDR2 FYEKMQ (reference sequence). V lost 4 bases and J 7 bases, leaving 21 bases between the germline ends.

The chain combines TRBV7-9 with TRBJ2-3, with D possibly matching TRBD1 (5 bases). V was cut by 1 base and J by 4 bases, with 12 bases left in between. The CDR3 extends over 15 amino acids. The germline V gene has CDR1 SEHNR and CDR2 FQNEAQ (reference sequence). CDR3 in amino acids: CASSLGPTGADTQYF. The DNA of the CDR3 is TGTGCCAGCAGCTTAGGCCCCACAGGAGCAGATACGCAGTATTTT.

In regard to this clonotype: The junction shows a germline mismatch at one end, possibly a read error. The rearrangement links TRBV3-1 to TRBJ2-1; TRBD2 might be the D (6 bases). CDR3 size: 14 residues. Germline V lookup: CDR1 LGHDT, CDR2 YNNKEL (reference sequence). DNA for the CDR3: TGTGCCAGCCGTTTTGCGGGAACGAACAATGGGCAGTTCTTC. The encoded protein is CASRFAGTNNGQFF.

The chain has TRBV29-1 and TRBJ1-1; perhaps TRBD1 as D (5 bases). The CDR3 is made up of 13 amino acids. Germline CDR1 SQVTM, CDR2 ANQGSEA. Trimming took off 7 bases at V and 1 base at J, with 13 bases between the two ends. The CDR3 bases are TGCAGCGCTACCAGGGCGGAGAACACTGAAGCTTTCTTT. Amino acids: CSATRAENTEAFF.

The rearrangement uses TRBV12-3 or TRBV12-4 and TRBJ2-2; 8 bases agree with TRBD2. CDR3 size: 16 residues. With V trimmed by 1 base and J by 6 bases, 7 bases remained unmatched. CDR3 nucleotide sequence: TGTGCCAGCAGTTTAGGACTAGCGATCTACCCCGGGGAGCTGTTTTTT. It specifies CASSLGLAIYPGELFF.

CDR3 amino acids: CASSAGTGGKTQYF. CDR3 DNA: TGTGCCAGCTCAGCCGGGACAGGAGGAAAGACCCAGTACTTC. This chain joins TRBV18 and TRBJ2-7; 8 bases are a match to TRBD1. TRBJ2-5 explains the end of the DNA better; the J call may be wrong. The germline V gene has CDR1 KGHSH and CDR2 LQKENI. This CDR3 comprises 14 residues.

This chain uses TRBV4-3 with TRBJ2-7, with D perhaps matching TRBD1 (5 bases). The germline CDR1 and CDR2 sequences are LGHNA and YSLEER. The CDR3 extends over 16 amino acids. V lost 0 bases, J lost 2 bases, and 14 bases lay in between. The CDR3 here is CASSQESRTFTYEQYF. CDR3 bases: TGCGCCAGCAGCCAAGAGAGTCGGACATTCACCTACGAGCAGTACTTC.

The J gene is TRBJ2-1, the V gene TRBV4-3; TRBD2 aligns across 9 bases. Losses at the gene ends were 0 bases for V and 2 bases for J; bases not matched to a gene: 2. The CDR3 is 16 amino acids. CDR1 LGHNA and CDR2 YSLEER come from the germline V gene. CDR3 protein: CASSQEAGGTYNEQFF. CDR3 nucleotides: TGCGCCAGCAGCCAAGAGGCGGGGGGGACCTACAATGAGCAGTTCTTC.

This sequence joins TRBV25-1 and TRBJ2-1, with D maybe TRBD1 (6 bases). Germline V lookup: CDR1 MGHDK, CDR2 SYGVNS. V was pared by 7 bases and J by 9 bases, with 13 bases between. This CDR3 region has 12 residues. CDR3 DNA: TGTGCCAGCATGGTGGGGGCAGGTGAGCAGTTCTTC. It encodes CASMVGAGEQFF.

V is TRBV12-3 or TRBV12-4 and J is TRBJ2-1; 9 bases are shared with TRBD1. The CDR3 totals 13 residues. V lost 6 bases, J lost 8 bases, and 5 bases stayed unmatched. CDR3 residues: CASRRQGGYEQFF. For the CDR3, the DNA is TGTGCCAGCAGGAGACAGGGGGGCTATGAGCAGTTCTTC.